These T cell receptor beta chains were read from a single sample in a study of neurological immune-mediated disorders. TCRdb itself ran the 5' RACE reads through MiXCR, one entry per CDR3 protein. The sample lists about 3,900 distinct CDR3 sequences; approximately 32% were seen once. Source material: CD8+ T cells from blood. Receptors originate from a man aged 45 to 65 with HTLV-1-associated myelopathy (HAM/TSP). The CDR3 runs from the conserved cysteine through the conserved F or W. Fields, in order: CDR3 protein, V gene, J gene.

cdr3_aa: CASSHLRATEAFF
v_call: TRBV7-8
j_call: TRBJ1-1

cdr3_aa: CASSIGTQSSPLHF
v_call: TRBV5-1
j_call: TRBJ1-6

cdr3_aa: CASSEWGTDTQYF
v_call: TRBV25-1
j_call: TRBJ2-3

cdr3_aa: CASSIDNYEQYF
v_call: TRBV5-1
j_call: TRBJ2-7

cdr3_aa: CASITDRGVAEAFF
v_call: TRBV7-9
j_call: TRBJ1-1

cdr3_aa: CASSRRGEGSYEQYF
v_call: TRBV18
j_call: TRBJ2-7

cdr3_aa: CASSWGMNTEAFF
v_call: TRBV12-3/TRBV12-4
j_call: TRBJ1-1

cdr3_aa: CASSEPRGEGRNNEQFF
v_call: TRBV25-1
j_call: TRBJ2-1

cdr3_aa: CASSPTADTDTQYF
v_call: TRBV25-1
j_call: TRBJ2-3

cdr3_aa: CASSMNGDGTGELFF
v_call: TRBV5-1
j_call: TRBJ2-2

cdr3_aa: CSAAPGLADGQYF
v_call: TRBV20-1
j_call: TRBJ2-3

cdr3_aa: CASSYGQTYNSPLHF
v_call: TRBV6-2/TRBV6-3
j_call: TRBJ1-6

cdr3_aa: CSVDKPTRTGGEQFF
v_call: TRBV29-1
j_call: TRBJ2-1